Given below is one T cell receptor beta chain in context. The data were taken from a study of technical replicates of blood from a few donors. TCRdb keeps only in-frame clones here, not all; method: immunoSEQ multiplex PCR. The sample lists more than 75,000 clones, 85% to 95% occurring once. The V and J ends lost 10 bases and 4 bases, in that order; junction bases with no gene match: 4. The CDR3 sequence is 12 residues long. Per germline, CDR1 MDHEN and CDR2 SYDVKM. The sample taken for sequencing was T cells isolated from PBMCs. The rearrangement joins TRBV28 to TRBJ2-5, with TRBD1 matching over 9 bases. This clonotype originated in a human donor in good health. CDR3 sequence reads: CATLTGGETQYF. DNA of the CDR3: TGTGCCACCCTGACAGGGGGAGAGACCCAGTACTTC.